This T cell receptor beta chain is drawn from a study of spatial heterogeneity in lung cancer. Study background: Consistently, beta-chain sequences turned up in larger numbers than alpha-chain sequences did. In raw reads, more than nine appearances on average were recorded for each unique TCR and UMI combination.

Between the trimmed V and J ends, which lost 1 base and 3 bases, there was a span of 10 bases. The CDR3 has 15 amino acids. Germline V gene lookup returns CDR1 MNHEY and CDR2 SMNVEV (reference sequence). The study tagged each TCR cDNA molecule with a unique molecular identifier. TCRdb ran MiXCR on the 5' RACE reads and lists one entry per CDR3 protein. Altogether about 410 distinct CDR3 sequences are present, roughly a sixth being singletons, with the ten largest covering roughly 28%. By sample fraction, this clonotype is large. Described time point: sample taken at primary tumor resection. Unsorted whole RNA from tumor, nontumor lung or frozen PBMC underwent sequencing.

This chain links TRBV27 with TRBJ1-5, with a weak D call TRBD1 (6 bases). This receptor was obtained from a female donor with early-stage non-small cell lung cancer. The starting material was normal lung tissue next to the tumor, obtained at surgery. The CDR3, as DNA: TGTGCCAGCAGTTTATGGGGGGCGAACAATCAGCCCCAGCATTTT. Its translation: CASSLWGANNQPQHF.